This section outlines one T cell receptor beta chain sequence together with its context. Its antigen is still unknown. The CDR3 loop spans 17 amino acids. The V gene's germline CDR1 is SGHRS and CDR2 YFSETQ. With V trimmed by 5 bases and J by 2 bases, 10 bases remained unmatched. PCR used 60 Vbeta primers and 13 Jbeta primers. TCRdb's table, derived via immunoSEQ multiplex PCR, lists solely in-frame clones and lacks some. The sample comprises 150,000 to 200,000 clones, around 68% of which are singletons, and approximately 1.5% rests with the top ten. The data were obtained in a study of cytomegalovirus exposure and HLA in healthy donors. General study points: Earlier findings revealed that most TCR beta V segments proved productive either about 87% or about 30% of the time.

This sequence was found in a man in his forties or fifties in good health and CMV-seronegative. This chain links TRBV5-1 with TRBJ2-5; 12 positions match TRBD2. Sequencing was carried out using PBMCs. The CDR3 sequence is CASSYSAGTSGQETQYF. In nucleotides, the CDR3 is TGCGCCAGCAGTTACAGCGCCGGGACTAGCGGGCAAGAGACCCAGTACTTC.